This is a list of T cell receptor beta chains from one sample in a study of PD-L1 blockade in urothelial cancer. Repertoires were generated with immunoSEQ multiplex PCR, while TCRdb's copy carries only in-frame clones and drops some. The repertoire includes around 66,000 clones, about nine tenths of them detected once, and approximately 10% sits in the top ten. Material: PBMCs, obtained around atezolizumab (anti-PD-L1) treatment. These receptor sequences come from a man in his sixties with urothelial cancer. The CDR3 runs from the conserved cysteine through the conserved F or W. Fields, in order: D gene, J gene, V gene, clone size, CDR3 protein, CDR3 DNA. The D gene is left open where the match is weak. Clone size is stated in some rows and not others, as once, few, many or a class when expanded.

D: .
J: TRBJ2-6
V: TRBV6-1
size: .
CDR3: CASSEAGQGRISGANVLTF
DNA: TGTGCCAGCAGTGAAGCGGGGCAGGGCCGTATTTCCGGGGCCAACGTCCTGACTTTC

D: .
J: TRBJ1-1
V: TRBV5-1
size: .
CDR3: CASSLAGSMNTEAFF
DNA: TGCGCCAGCAGCTTGGCCGGTTCAATGAACACTGAAGCTTTCTTT

D: .
J: TRBJ1-1
V: TRBV30
size: few
CDR3: CAWSGTANTEAFF
DNA: TGTGCCTGGAGTGGGACAGCGAACACTGAAGCTTTCTTT

D: .
J: TRBJ2-2
V: TRBV9
size: .
CDR3: CASSVDGDPNTGELFF
DNA: TGTGCCAGCAGCGTAGACGGAGACCCAAACACCGGGGAGCTGTTTTTT

D: .
J: TRBJ2-1
V: TRBV27
size: once
CDR3: CASSEATAYNEQFF
DNA: TGTGCCAGCAGCGAAGCCACAGCCTACAATGAGCAGTTCTTC

D: .
J: TRBJ2-5
V: TRBV29-1
size: .
CDR3: CSHVEYRETQYF
DNA: TGCAGCCATGTAGAGTACCGGGAGACCCAGTACTTC

D: .
J: TRBJ1-1
V: TRBV19
size: .
CDR3: CATTSTEAFF
DNA: TGTGCCACAACAAGCACTGAAGCTTTCTTT

D: TRBD2
J: TRBJ2-1
V: TRBV27
size: .
CDR3: CASSFEGLAGGEQFF
DNA: TGTGCCAGCAGTTTTGAGGGACTAGCGGGGGGCGAGCAGTTCTTC

D: TRBD1
J: TRBJ2-6
V: TRBV11-2
size: .
CDR3: CASSSWGQESGANVLTF
DNA: TGTGCCAGCAGCTCCTGGGGACAGGAGTCTGGGGCCAACGTCCTGACTTTC

D: .
J: TRBJ1-4
V: TRBV19
size: .
CDR3: CASSIGSNEKLFF
DNA: TGTGCCAGTAGTATAGGTAGTAATGAAAAACTGTTTTTT

D: .
J: TRBJ2-1
V: TRBV28
size: .
CDR3: CASSLWGARTGEQFF
DNA: TGTGCCAGCAGTTTATGGGGGGCGCGGACGGGAGAGCAGTTCTTC

D: TRBD2
J: TRBJ2-2
V: TRBV6-1
size: .
CDR3: CASSVRRGGTGELFF
DNA: TGTGCCAGCAGTGTACGGCGGGGGGGTACCGGGGAGCTGTTTTTT

D: .
J: TRBJ2-3
V: TRBV7-2
size: .
CDR3: CASSLALGGGRTDTQYF
DNA: TGTGCCAGCAGCTTAGCGCTAGGGGGTGGCCGCACAGATACGCAGTATTTT

D: TRBD1
J: TRBJ1-4
V: TRBV5-1
size: once
CDR3: CASSLILGGQGNEKLFF
DNA: TGCGCCAGCAGCTTGATCTTGGGGGGACAGGGGAATGAAAAACTGTTTTTT

D: .
J: TRBJ2-7
V: TRBV11-2
size: .
CDR3: CASSLVGVQYF
DNA: TGTGCCAGCAGCTTAGTCGGGGTTCAGTACTTC

D: .
J: TRBJ2-2
V: TRBV5-1
size: .
CDR3: CASSIPTATGELFF
DNA: TGCGCCAGCAGCATCCCGACAGCCACCGGGGAGCTGTTTTTT

D: TRBD2
J: TRBJ2-1
V: TRBV19
size: once
CDR3: CASSSPGQRGGRSYNEQFF
DNA: TGTGCCAGTAGTAGCCCCGGTCAGCGGGGGGGCCGCTCCTACAATGAGCAGTTCTTC

D: TRBD1
J: TRBJ1-6
V: TRBV9
size: .
CDR3: CASSVTGVYNSPLHF
DNA: TGTGCCAGCAGCGTAACAGGGGTGTATAATTCACCCCTCCACTTT

D: .
J: TRBJ2-7
V: TRBV10-2
size: .
CDR3: CASRPISGFTYEQYF
DNA: TGCGCCAGCAGACCTATCTCGGGGTTTACGTACGAGCAGTACTTC

D: .
J: TRBJ1-1
V: TRBV7-9
size: .
CDR3: CASSLALGVNTEAFF
DNA: TGTGCCAGCAGCTTAGCGTTAGGGGTGAACACTGAAGCTTTCTTT

D: .
J: TRBJ2-7
V: TRBV7-2
size: .
CDR3: CASSLEVAGGLRSYEQYF
DNA: TGTGCCAGCAGCTTAGAGGTCGCGGGCGGACTCCGCTCCTACGAGCAGTACTTC

D: TRBD2
J: TRBJ2-5
V: TRBV6-1
size: .
CDR3: CASSEVPGLAKETQYF
DNA: TGTGCCAGCAGTGAAGTACCGGGACTAGCGAAAGAGACCCAGTACTTC

D: TRBD1
J: TRBJ1-5
V: TRBV25-1
size: .
CDR3: CASSSTGDGYQPQHF
DNA: TGTGCCAGCAGCTCTACAGGGGACGGCTATCAGCCCCAGCATTTT

D: TRBD2
J: TRBJ2-1
V: TRBV5-1
size: .
CDR3: CASSYSAGGRNNEQFF
DNA: TGCGCCAGCAGCTACTCAGCGGGAGGGCGTAACAATGAGCAGTTCTTC

D: .
J: TRBJ2-7
V: TRBV19
size: .
CDR3: CASSLTDYEQYF
DNA: TGTGCCAGTAGTTTGACAGACTACGAGCAGTACTTC

D: .
J: TRBJ2-5
V: TRBV9
size: .
CDR3: CASSRTYQETQYF
DNA: TGTGCCAGCAGCAGGACTTATCAAGAGACCCAGTACTTC

D: .
J: TRBJ1-2
V: TRBV7-8
size: .
CDR3: CASSPLRGTVAGYTF
DNA: TGTGCCAGCAGCCCACTTAGGGGGACCGTCGCTGGCTACACCTTC

D: .
J: TRBJ2-7
V: TRBV6-6
size: .
CDR3: CASSYEGQAGRNEQYF
DNA: TGTGCCAGCAGTTACGAAGGACAGGCGGGGCGCAACGAGCAGTACTTC

D: TRBD2
J: TRBJ2-1
V: TRBV29-1
size: few
CDR3: CSVALASGYNEQFF
DNA: TGCAGCGTTGCTCTGGCTAGCGGCTACAATGAGCAGTTCTTC

D: .
J: TRBJ1-1
V: TRBV5-1
size: .
CDR3: CASSLDSGDTEAFF
DNA: TGCGCCAGCAGCTTGGACTCAGGTGACACTGAAGCTTTCTTT

D: TRBD2
J: TRBJ2-2
V: TRBV2
size: .
CDR3: CASVPGLAGPYTGELFF
DNA: TGTGCCAGCGTCCCGGGACTAGCGGGACCCTACACCGGGGAGCTGTTTTTT

D: TRBD1
J: TRBJ2-5
V: TRBV19
size: .
CDR3: CATDHGGQGGETQYF
DNA: TGTGCCACGGACCATGGGGGACAGGGCGGAGAGACCCAGTACTTC

D: TRBD1
J: TRBJ2-3
V: TRBV9
size: .
CDR3: CASSVGTGTTDTQYF
DNA: TGTGCCAGCAGCGTGGGGACAGGAACCACAGATACGCAGTATTTT

D: .
J: TRBJ1-1
V: TRBV13
size: .
CDR3: CASSAQRDTEAFF
DNA: TGTGCCAGCAGCGCACAGAGGGACACTGAAGCTTTCTTT

D: .
J: TRBJ2-2
V: TRBV28
size: once
CDR3: CASREQGKSGELFF
DNA: TGTGCCAGCAGGGAGCAGGGGAAGAGCGGGGAGCTGTTTTTT

D: .
J: TRBJ2-3
V: TRBV7-2
size: .
CDR3: CASSKPPGLHTQYF
DNA: TGTGCCAGCAGCAAGCCCCCAGGGCTCCATACGCAGTATTTT

D: .
J: TRBJ2-3
V: TRBV19
size: .
CDR3: CASSFRQREVTDTQYF
DNA: TGTGCCAGTAGTTTCCGACAGCGAGAGGTCACAGATACGCAGTATTTT

D: TRBD2
J: TRBJ2-7
V: TRBV5-4
size: .
CDR3: CASSAASGSYEQYF
DNA: TGTGCCAGCAGCGCTGCTAGCGGGAGTTACGAGCAGTACTTC

D: .
J: TRBJ1-3
V: TRBV28
size: once
CDR3: CAITTGSGNTIYF
DNA: TGTGCCATAACTACGGGCTCTGGAAACACCATATATTTT

D: TRBD1
J: TRBJ2-7
V: TRBV30
size: .
CDR3: CAWSVRRTGAYEQYF
DNA: TGTGCCTGGAGTGTACGTCGGACAGGGGCCTACGAGCAGTACTTC

D: .
J: TRBJ2-1
V: TRBV11-1
size: .
CDR3: CASSSTGSSYNEQFF
DNA: TGTGCCAGCAGCTCTACGGGGAGCTCCTACAATGAGCAGTTCTTC

D: .
J: TRBJ1-3
V: TRBV6-6
size: few
CDR3: CASATYRDSGNTIYF
DNA: TGTGCCAGCGCAACGTACAGGGACTCTGGAAACACCATATATTTT

D: .
J: TRBJ2-3
V: TRBV5-4
size: .
CDR3: CASRQGLTTDTQYF
DNA: TGTGCCAGCAGACAGGGCCTTACCACAGATACGCAGTATTTT

D: .
J: TRBJ2-7
V: TRBV30
size: .
CDR3: CAFSHGSGDPYEQYF
DNA: TGTGCCTTTTCACACGGTAGCGGAGATCCCTACGAGCAGTACTTC

D: TRBD2
J: TRBJ2-1
V: TRBV4-2
size: .
CDR3: CASSQAGGRSYNEQFF
DNA: TGTGCCAGCAGCCAAGCGGGAGGACGCTCCTACAATGAGCAGTTCTTC

D: .
J: TRBJ1-3
V: TRBV7-9
size: .
CDR3: CASSPIGNTIYF
DNA: TGTGCCAGCAGCCCCATCGGAAACACCATATATTTT

D: .
J: TRBJ2-7
V: TRBV28
size: .
CDR3: CASSLDSLYEQYF
DNA: TGTGCCAGCAGTTTGGACAGCCTCTACGAGCAGTACTTC

D: TRBD1
J: TRBJ1-4
V: TRBV29-1
size: .
CDR3: CSVETGYEEKLFF
DNA: TGCAGCGTTGAGACAGGGTATGAGGAAAAACTGTTTTTT

D: TRBD1
J: TRBJ1-6
V: TRBV7-3
size: .
CDR3: CASSTTGDSPLHF
DNA: TGTGCCAGCAGCACCACAGGGGACTCACCCCTCCACTTT

D: .
J: TRBJ1-5
V: TRBV6-5
size: .
CDR3: CASRQGRGNQPQHF
DNA: TGTGCCAGCAGACAGGGACGGGGCAATCAGCCCCAGCATTTT

D: .
J: TRBJ2-4
V: TRBV4-1
size: once
CDR3: CASSRQLSRGAAKNIQYF
DNA: TGCGCCAGCAGCCGCCAATTATCCCGGGGAGCAGCCAAAAACATTCAGTACTTC

D: TRBD1
J: TRBJ1-2
V: TRBV5-1
size: .
CDR3: CASSLEGAGYGYTF
DNA: TGCGCCAGCAGCTTGGAGGGGGCTGGGTATGGCTACACCTTC

D: TRBD1
J: TRBJ2-5
V: TRBV7-9
size: once
CDR3: CASTPGQVEETQYF
DNA: TGTGCCAGCACCCCCGGACAGGTGGAAGAGACCCAGTACTTC

D: TRBD1
J: TRBJ1-1
V: TRBV2
size: .
CDR3: CASSQTGLVDTEAFF
DNA: TGTGCCAGCAGTCAGACAGGGCTTGTTGACACTGAAGCTTTCTTT

D: TRBD1
J: TRBJ2-5
V: TRBV9
size: .
CDR3: CASSVHGTGYQIVETQYF
DNA: TGTGCCAGCAGCGTACATGGGACAGGGTACCAGATTGTTGAGACCCAGTACTTC

D: TRBD1
J: TRBJ2-3
V: TRBV9
size: few
CDR3: CASSAPDRGQDTQYF
DNA: TGTGCCAGCAGCGCCCCGGACAGGGGGCAAGATACGCAGTATTTT

D: .
J: TRBJ1-6
V: TRBV11-2
size: .
CDR3: CASSPAGGEDSPLHF
DNA: TGTGCCAGCAGCCCAGCGGGGGGCGAGGATTCACCCCTCCACTTT